Following are 22 T cell receptor beta chains from one sample sequenced in a study of control samples from healthy donors and cancer patients. Using immunoSEQ multiplex PCR, the repertoire was profiled, and TCRdb retains in-frame clones only, with some absent. Of around 75,000 clones in the sample, nearly 85% were seen once. The sequenced sample was blood. The receptors here all came from a middle-aged man in good health.

The V and J genes are TRBV19 and TRBJ1-2; D possibly corresponds to TRBD1 (5 bases). CDR3 length equals 15 residues. Germline CDR1 is LNHDA and CDR2 is SQIVND (reference sequence). Trimming cost V 5 bases and J 1 base, with 14 bases left between them. CDR3 sequence reads: CASSSRGVSNYGYTF. The DNA of the CDR3 is TGTGCCAGTAGTTCGAGGGGCGTAAGTAACTATGGCTACACCTTC.

The chain recombines TRBV11-3 with TRBJ2-7; 7 bases match TRBD1. J gave up 2 bases and V 4 bases, and 2 bases lay outside the gene matches. The CDR3 spans 13 residues. Germline CDR1 is SGHNT and CDR2 is YENEEA. The CDR3 coding sequence is TGTGCCAGCAGCTCCGGGACAGCCTACGAGCAGTACTTC. Residues: CASSSGTAYEQYF.

J is TRBJ2-1 and V is TRBV5-1; 9 bases fit TRBD2. V lost 5 bases to trimming and J lost 3 bases; unmatched junction nucleotides: 6. The CDR3 loop spans 15 amino acids. Looked up from germline, CDR1 is SGHRS and CDR2 is YFSETQ. The CDR3 DNA follows: TGCGCCAGCAGAGAAGCGGGAGGTGGCTACAATGAGCAGTTCTTC. Protein sequence: CASREAGGGYNEQFF.

Remarks on this clone: One end of the junction fails to match germline, which may point to a read error. The chain carries TRBV14 and TRBJ1-2; 10 positions match TRBD1. The V gene's germline CDR1 is SGHDN and CDR2 FVKESK. This CDR3 region has 13 residues. CDR3 DNA sequence: TGTACCAGCAGCCACCTGGACAGGGGGAGCTACACCTTC. Encoded protein: CTSSHLDRGSYTF.

The CDR3 protein is CASQRAYNEQFF. The CDR3 DNA follows: TGTGCCAGCCAAAGAGCCTACAATGAGCAGTTCTTC. The rearrangement uses TRBV25-1 and TRBJ2-1; D not certain. The CDR3 length is 12 residues. The germline V gene has CDR1 MGHDK and CDR2 SYGVNS. Trimming cost V 8 bases and J 2 bases, with 7 bases left between them.

This sequence joins TRBV15 and TRBJ1-2; D is ambiguous. V lost 3 bases and J lost 1, with 12 bases in between. Germline loops: CDR1 LNHNV, CDR2 YYDKDF (reference sequence). This CDR3 is built from 15 residues. Written as DNA, the CDR3 is TGTGCCACCAGCAGTTCGCAGGATTATAACTATGGCTACACCTTC. Its translation is CATSSSQDYNYGYTF.

This chain joins TRBV28 and TRBJ1-3; the D gene is possibly TRBD1 (5 bases). Trimming left V 2 bases short and J 2 bases short, with 16 bases between. The CDR3 totals 17 residues. From germline, CDR1 is MDHEN and CDR2 SYDVKM. The CDR3 loop reads CASSLQGLMLTGNTIYF. CDR3 in DNA: TGTGCCAGCAGTTTACAGGGTTTGATGCTAACTGGAAACACCATATATTTT.

The J gene is TRBJ1-3, the V gene TRBV19; 8 positions agree with TRBD1. Looked up from germline, CDR1 is LNHDA and CDR2 is SQIVND (reference sequence). The CDR3 spans 17 residues. V shed 6 bases, J shed 0 bases, and the junction held 10 bases outside the gene matches. The DNA for the CDR3 is TGTGCCAGTAGAGGACAGGGAGAACCTATCTCTGGAAACACCATATATTTT. This codes for CASRGQGEPISGNTIYF.

CDR3 residues: CAISESHSGSRVYNEQFF. Written as DNA, the CDR3 is TGTGCCATCAGTGAAAGCCATAGCGGGAGCAGGGTCTACAATGAGCAGTTCTTC. This sequence joins TRBV10-3 and TRBJ2-1; 9 bases fit TRBD2. This CDR3 is built from 18 residues. The germline V gene has CDR1 ENHRY and CDR2 SYGVKD. V dropped 3 bases and J dropped 3; count of bases not matched to a gene: 12.

V gene TRBV4-2 combines with J gene TRBJ2-1; 7 nucleotides line up with TRBD2. Trimming at V came to 4 bases and at J to 6 bases, leaving 12 bases not matched to a gene. The CDR3 totals 16 residues. Germline assignment: CDR1 LGHNA and CDR2 YNFKEQ. The CDR3, as DNA: TGTGCCAGCAGCCTTCGTGATGCGGGGGAAACCAATGAGCAGTTCTTC. It translates to CASSLRDAGETNEQFF.

The gene calls are TRBV20-1 and TRBJ1-6; D call uncertain. V was clipped by 3 bases and J by 9 bases, with 12 bases between them. The length of the CDR3 is 13 residues. Germline V gene lookup returns CDR1 DFQATT and CDR2 SNEGSKA (reference sequence). This chain's CDR3 is CSASNKEGSPLHF. The CDR3 region has the DNA TGCAGTGCTAGTAACAAAGAGGGTTCACCCCTCCACTTT.

This chain uses TRBV12-3 or TRBV12-4 with TRBJ1-2, with a tentative D call TRBD1 (5 bases). The CDR3 has 12 amino acids. V lost 6 bases and J 9 bases, leaving 14 bases between the germline ends. This CDR3 reads CASRSGTYRYTF. In nucleotides, the CDR3 is TGTGCCAGCAGATCAGGGACGTATCGCTACACCTTC.

This clone came up a few times. The chain is built from TRBV28 and TRBJ1-6; D unresolved. Deletions cut 7 bases from V and 0 bases from J, with 4 bases between. The CDR3 runs 13 residues. In germline, CDR1 is MDHEN, CDR2 SYDVKM. The CDR3 is CASISSYNSPLHF. CDR3 bases: TGTGCCAGCATAAGCTCCTATAATTCACCCCTCCACTTT.

About this clone itself: Other DNA sequences within the sample encode an identical CDR3. The chain joins TRBV13 to TRBJ1-1; D gene unclear. This CDR3 contains 13 residues. CDR1 and CDR2 from the germline V gene are PRHDT and FYEKMQ (reference sequence). Trimming stripped 5 bases from V and 8 bases from J, with 15 bases between. CDR3 region: CASSPGVLGEAFF. In DNA, the CDR3 is TGTGCCAGCAGCCCCGGAGTCTTGGGGGAAGCTTTCTTT. Combining the CDR3 with reference TRBV13 and TRBJ1-1 gives the whole variable domain AAGVIQSPRHLIKEKRETATLKCYPIPRHDTVYWYQQGPGQDPQFLISFYEKMQSDKGSIPDRFSAQQFSDYHSELNMSSLELGDSALYFCASSPGVLGEAFFGQGTRLTVV.

The chain uses TRBV11-3 and TRBJ2-7; D call uncertain. Germline V gene lookup returns CDR1 SGHNT and CDR2 YENEEA. The CDR3 extends over 11 amino acids. The V end was cut by 1 base, the J end by 5 bases, with 3 bases between. DNA for the CDR3: TGTGCCAGCAGCTTAGGAAACGAGCAGTACTTC. It translates to CASSLGNEQYF.

The V call is TRBV7-9, the J call TRBJ2-5; a possible D gene is TRBD2 (5 bases). V gave up 5 bases and J gave up 3 bases, with 10 bases separating them. The germline gives CDR1 SEHNR, CDR2 FQNEAQ (reference sequence). The CDR3 is 13 residues long. The CDR3 here is CASSRGREETQYF. CDR3 sequence (DNA): TGTGCCAGCAGCCGAGGGCGAGAAGAGACCCAGTACTTC.

This sequence joins TRBV29-1 and TRBJ2-5; the match to TRBD2 covers 13 bases. The CDR3 has 14 amino acids. The ends lost 4 bases at V and 4 bases at J; junction bases unmatched: 3. In germline, CDR1 is SQVTM, CDR2 ANQGSEA. For the CDR3, the DNA is TGCAGCGTTGTTACTAGCGGGAGGGGAGAGACCCAGTACTTC. Protein: CSVVTSGRGETQYF.

The J gene is TRBJ1-4, the V gene TRBV7-9, with TRBD1 matching over 10 bases. CDR3 length: 15 residues. Germline lookup yields CDR1 SEHNR and CDR2 FQNEAQ (reference sequence). With V trimmed by 5 bases and J by 8 bases, 8 bases remained unmatched. The CDR3 bases are TGTGCCAGCAGCACCCGACAGGGGGCGAACGAAAAACTGTTTTTT. Protein product: CASSTRQGANEKLFF.

The CDR3 spells CASSLVETGELFF. CDR3 DNA sequence: TGTGCCAGCAGCTTAGTCGAGACCGGGGAGCTGTTTTTT. The rearrangement joins TRBV7-9 to TRBJ2-2, with D hard to call. This CDR3 region has 13 residues. Deletions cut 1 base from V and 5 bases from J, with 5 bases between. From germline, CDR1 is SEHNR and CDR2 FQNEAQ (reference sequence).

This chain uses TRBV5-1 with TRBJ2-7, with D perhaps matching TRBD2 (6 bases). This CDR3 contains 14 residues. V shed 4 bases and J shed 0 bases, with 11 bases lying between them. The germline gives CDR1 SGHRS, CDR2 YFSETQ. Written as DNA, the CDR3 is TGCGCCAGCAGCAGACGGGAGTCCTCCTACGAGCAGTACTTC. It specifies CASSRRESSYEQYF.

The rearrangement links TRBV30 to TRBJ1-2; the match to TRBD1 covers 7 bases. This CDR3 has 13 residues. The V segment lost 0 bases and the J segment 6 bases; nucleotides outside the gene matches: 4. CDR1 is GTSNPN and CDR2 is SVGIG in the germline V gene (reference sequence). The CDR3 sequence is CAWSVQGGNGYTF. The CDR3 DNA follows: TGTGCCTGGAGTGTACAAGGGGGCAATGGCTACACCTTC.

This clone was observed a few times. V is TRBV2 and J is TRBJ2-7; D tentatively reads TRBD1 or TRBD2 (5 bases each). Germline CDR1 and CDR2: SNHLY and FYNNEI. CDR3 length: 15 residues. The V gene lost 2 bases and the J gene lost 3 bases, with 14 bases spanning the gap. The CDR3 DNA reads TGTGCCAGCAGTGAACTGGGGACCCTCAGCTACGAGCAGTACTTC. Protein sequence: CASSELGTLSYEQYF.